These T cell receptor beta chains were read from a single sample in a study of blood T cell repertoires in COVID-19. This table comes from immunoSEQ multiplex PCR, and its TCRdb copy is limited to in-frame clones, with some not included. This table has around 320,000 clones, 70% to 90% appearing once. Sequenced sample: peripheral blood. Receptors were obtained from a human donor in a cohort sampled during active COVID-19. CDR3s include the opening cysteine and the closing phenylalanine or tryptophan.

>TRBJ1-2|TRBV18
CASSPTDTANYGYTF
>TRBJ1-5|TRBV3-1/TRBV3-2
CASSRGTGVGNQPQHF
>TRBJ1-4|TRBV7-6
CASSAEASGQQNEKLFF
>TRBJ1-2|TRBV29-1
CSVALWDSLGYTF
>TRBJ2-5|TRBV7-9
CASSPRLAGVETQYF
>TRBJ1-1|TRBV9
CASSTGVNTEAFF
>TRBJ1-6|TRBV2
CASKDGSSSYNSPLHF
>TRBJ2-7|TRBV2
CATRTAHSYEQYF
>TRBJ1-3|TRBV27
CAAPGTSSGNTIYF
>TRBJ2-2|TRBV18
CASSPHPPGQGGTGELFF
>TRBJ2-3|TRBV19
CASSTRQADTQYF
>TRBJ1-1|TRBV5-1
CASSPRGPAFF
>TRBJ2-2|TRBV19
CASGGLRELFF
>TRBJ1-2|TRBV11-3
CASSRGDYYGYTF
>TRBJ1-2|TRBV2
CASSDWGGYTF
>TRBJ1-4|TRBV6-5
CASRVTDNEKLFF
>TRBJ2-1|TRBV6-5
CASFPGPYNEQFF
>TRBJ1-1|TRBV12-3/TRBV12-4
CASSLSTEAFF
>TRBJ1-6|TRBV5-6
CASSTGQGNSPLHF
>TRBJ2-1|TRBV10-1
CASSEYGRGLRNEQFF
>TRBJ2-2|TRBV18
CASSPQGSGAGELFF
>TRBJ2-2|TRBV10-3
CAIGGDAGELFF
>TRBJ1-2|TRBV4-2
CASSQEWGENYGYTF
>TRBJ2-3|TRBV7-2
CASSLAPGTDTQYF
>TRBJ1-1|TRBV25-1
CASSEPGYTEAFF
>TRBJ1-2|TRBV28
CASSFPSNYGYTF
>TRBJ1-1|TRBV6-1
CASSEASGQGAEAFF
>TRBJ2-1|TRBV5-5
CASSLAGGSNEQFF
>TRBJ1-5|TRBV7-6
CASSLGTGSDNQPQHF
>TRBJ1-1|TRBV6-5
CASSPGGTEAFF
>TRBJ2-7|TRBV3-1/TRBV3-2
CASSQRRQGFSYEQYF
>TRBJ1-4|TRBV7-9
CASSSFPNEKLFF
>TRBJ1-2|TRBV6-5
CASSYADRVNYGYTF
>TRBJ2-7|TRBV7-9
CASSLTGSSDEQYF
>TRBJ1-1|TRBV9
CASSVVPGGTEAFF
>TRBJ2-7|TRBV3-1/TRBV3-2
CASSQESQTGTYEQYF
>TRBJ2-3|TRBV5-8
CASSPLMLVRSDTQYF
>TRBJ1-1|TRBV14
CASSPLGQNTEAFF
>TRBJ2-3|TRBV6-6
CASSRSGHHKGTKDTQYF
>TRBJ1-6|TRBV3-1/TRBV3-2
CASSRRQGLAVSPLHF
>TRBJ2-3|TRBV11-3
CASSYGQGGTDTQYF
>TRBJ2-5|TRBV18
CASSPGRKETQYF
>TRBJ2-2|TRBV11-2
CASSPQTGDATF
>TRBJ2-7|TRBV6-4
CASTSLYEQYF
>TRBJ2-5|TRBV5-1
CASSSYRGRGETQYF
>TRBJ2-7|TRBV7-3
CASSLTPGGTYEQYF
>TRBJ1-5|TRBV6-5
CASRGTLNQPQHF
>TRBJ2-1|TRBV27
CASNGRNEQFF
>TRBJ2-1|TRBV9
CASVFPMSSYNEQFF